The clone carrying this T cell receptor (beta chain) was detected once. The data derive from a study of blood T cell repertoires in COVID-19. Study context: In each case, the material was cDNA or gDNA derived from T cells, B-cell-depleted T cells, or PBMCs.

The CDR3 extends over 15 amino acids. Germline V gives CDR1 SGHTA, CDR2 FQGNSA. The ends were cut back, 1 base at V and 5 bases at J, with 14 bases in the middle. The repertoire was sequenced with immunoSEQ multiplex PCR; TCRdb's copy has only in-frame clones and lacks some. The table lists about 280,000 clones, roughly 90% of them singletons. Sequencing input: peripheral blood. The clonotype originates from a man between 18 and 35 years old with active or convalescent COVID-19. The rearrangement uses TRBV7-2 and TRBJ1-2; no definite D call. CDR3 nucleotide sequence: TGTGCCAGCAGCTTAGTCCCAGGCGCCCTGTATGGCTACACCTTC. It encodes CASSLVPGALYGYTF. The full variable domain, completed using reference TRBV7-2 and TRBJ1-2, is GAGVSQSPSNKVTEKGKDVELRCDPISGHTALYWYRQSLGQGLEFLIYFQGNSAPDKSGLPSDRFSAERTGGSVSTLTIQRTQQEDSAVYLCASSLVPGALYGYTFGSGTRLTVV.